The 3 T cell receptor beta chains below were found in one sample sequenced in a study of cytomegalovirus exposure and HLA in healthy donors. The PCR contained 60 Vbeta and 13 Jbeta primers. TCRdb's table, derived via immunoSEQ multiplex PCR, lists solely in-frame clones and lacks some. The sample has roughly 90,000 clones, about 73% seen once. Input material: PBMCs. These receptors originate from a woman in her thirties or forties in good health and CMV-seropositive.

This clone was picked up a small number of times. V gene TRBV6-1 combines with J gene TRBJ2-3; 9 bases agree with TRBD2. V lost 0 bases, J lost 4 bases, and 2 bases stayed unmatched. Looked up from germline, CDR1 is MNHNS and CDR2 is SASEGT. The CDR3 covers 15 residues. The CDR3, as DNA: TGTGCCAGCAGTGAAGCTAGCGGGAGCCCAGATACGCAGTATTTT. This translates into CASSEASGSPDTQYF.

This clone was counted a single time. The chain links TRBV6-1 to TRBJ1-5; 8 bases fit TRBD1. The germline CDR1 and CDR2 sequences are MNHNS and SASEGT. V lost 3 bases, J lost 5 bases, and 9 bases stayed unmatched. The length of the CDR3 is 16 residues. The CDR3 sequence: CASSDGGQAGDQPQHF. The CDR3 DNA is TGTGCCAGCAGTGACGGGGGACAGGCGGGCGATCAGCCCCAGCATTTT.

This clone was observed once. The chain recombines TRBV27 with TRBJ2-7; 9 nucleotides agree with TRBD1. V dropped 5 bases and J dropped 7; count of bases not matched to a gene: 3. The CDR3 covers 12 residues. Germline CDR1 reads MNHEY; CDR2 reads SMNVEV (reference sequence). DNA for the CDR3: TGTGCCAGCAGTCCGACAGGGGGGGAGCAGTACTTC. Its translation is CASSPTGGEQYF.